This TCR beta chain is from a study of human T cells and chemical hapten exposure. Study overall: Patch tests containing 0.01% DPC, applied to the upper back, were read at 6 days. Points from the study as a whole: Expanded TCRs clustered into significantly more large CDR3 similarity groups than controls, the analysis revealed.

The time point denotes: pre-sensitization, week 0. The treatment: therapeutic diphenylcyclopropenone sensitization with weekly scalp DPC. Blood draws preceded each patch test application. TCRdb re-derived calls from the RACE reads in MiXCR, one entry per CDR3 protein. Of about 260,000 distinct CDR3 sequences detected, about 8.1% appear once; the ten largest clones hold 2.3%. Worth noting for this clonotype: The antigen remains unidentified.

The junction had 7 bases not matched to a gene; V was cut back by 3 bases and J by 4 bases. Germline V CDR1 and CDR2: SGHAT, FQNNGV. There are 16 residues in the CDR3. The TCR comes from a woman aged 40-49 years with alopecia areata. Some clones in this sample may be carry-over from other donors' samples. The chain carries TRBV11-2 and TRBJ2-3; the match to TRBD2 covers 10 bases. Source: whole blood, taken in connection with sensitization to the hapten diphenylcyclopropenone (DPC). The CDR3 DNA is TGTGCCAGCAGCTTGTTGCGGACTAGCGGATCAGATACGCAGTATTTT. Amino acid sequence: CASSLLRTSGSDTQYF.